The sequence of this TCR beta chain was determined in a study of beta chain features in type 1 diabetes (dated by TCRdb to about 2018). Regarding the complete study: Mean age, gender distribution, total cell number and subset yield were not different between patients and healthy donors. A total of 85 million to 140 million sorted cells were examined across all samples, and a strong correlation was observed between cell number per subset and RNA yield. In the study, recently diagnosed type 1 diabetes patients and matched healthy donors were compared on the TCRB repertoires of their sorted circulating CD4+ T cell subsets. Naive and central memory subsets were obtained from all 30 or so donors, but regulatory and stem cell-like memory subsets were isolated from only 8 patients and roughly eight healthy donors. Broader findings and caveats from the paper: Shorter templates might have been favored by PCR, but patient and control samples were amplified and corrected together, so both groups would have been affected equally by any skew. In all four CD4+ subsets, TCRB CDR3 length was moderately but significantly shorter in type 1 diabetes patients. HLA sub-analyses involved small numbers of individuals, so any influence of HLA type on TCRB rearrangement remained unresolved. At VDJ recombination sites, patients with type 1 diabetes made fewer insertions and deleted more nucleotides, a pattern implying thymic rearrangement abnormalities. Naive, central memory and regulatory TCRB repertoires appeared more similar among patients than among healthy donors. Because cDNA was sequenced instead of genomic DNA, activated cells with high expression could be over-represented, although the groups did not differ in activation or CD3 levels.

According to the germline V gene, CDR1 reads SGHTA and CDR2 reads FQGNSA. The germline V and J ends show losses of 5 bases and 7 bases respectively, and no gene match explains 6 bases of the junction. From its cysteine to its phenylalanine, the CDR3 spans 15 amino acids. Only CDR3 DNA remains: 45 bases, in frame from the first base. As regards this clone: Its antigen is currently not known. No base quality information exists; no much larger clone differs at one position.

The entire isolated RNA was reverse transcribed using the High Capacity cDNA Reverse Transcription Kit, and thus expressed TCRB transcripts were sequenced. Deep immunoSEQ sequencing was applied to naive, central memory and regulatory T cell samples, giving an average of roughly 3.5 million total reads per sample. Sorted cells were lysed in RLT buffer and RNA was extracted with DNase-treated RNeasy Micro or Mini kits, depending on cell number. To prevent cross-contamination, each cell subset was processed individually, whereas patient and healthy donor samples were processed jointly. The immunoSEQ multiplex PCR was used to amplify TCRB sequences from cDNA, generating 87-bp fragments that spanned the CDR3 region. Sequencing of the amplicons was performed on the Illumina HiSeq platform. The authors processed their data as follows. PCR bias was corrected computationally using synthetic template baselines, and reads within Hamming distance 2 were collapsed, with unmergeable singletons discarded. Reads were aligned against IMGT to assign V, D and J genes, CDR3 length and insertions or deletions at six rearrangement sites. Within each subset, clonotype counts were normalized to sorted cell number, and only after that were true diversity and Gini coefficients computed with the tcR R package. The overlap coefficient, calculated on TCRB nucleotide sequences, was used to measure repertoire sharing. Out-of-frame TCRB sequences from naive cells were analyzed to stand in for the pre-selection repertoire. The immuneACCESS repertoire file appears here via TCRdb, limited to in-frame rearrangements. These files lack a portion of the clones; in checked studies, under half of the deficit traces to unresolved V genes, and the cause of the others is not known. The DNA was the basis for D and trimming; V, J and clone size are from that table. Recorded for this sample are 600,000 to 700,000 clones; around 12% of them occurred a single time. The ten largest clones add up to about 0.11% of the sample.

Each donor gave one peripheral blood draw, roughly 110 mL on average, collected into heparinised tubes. A BD FACSAria II and a panel including CD45RO, CCR7, CD25, CD127, CD95 and CD27 were used to sort naive, central memory, regulatory and stem cell-like memory CD4+ T cells. A purity above 95% was achieved for all sorted populations. PBMCs were separated immediately by Lymphoprep density gradient centrifugation and were stained directly, without being cultured. Samples were stained and sorted in pairs, with one healthy donor and one patient per experiment, so that batch effects were minimized. The material sequenced was naive CD4+ T cells from blood. The intended sense of this specimen's cell subset or site label: true naive CD4+ T cells. Recombination linked TRBV7-2 to TRBJ1-6, with 9 junctional bases fitting TRBD1. The TCR comes from a man aged 25 to 40 with type 1 diabetes. Here the CDR3 is given as CASSQHRGLNSPLHF. The DNA reads as follows: TGTGCCAGCAGCCAGCACAGGGGGCTCAATTCACCCCTCCACTTT.